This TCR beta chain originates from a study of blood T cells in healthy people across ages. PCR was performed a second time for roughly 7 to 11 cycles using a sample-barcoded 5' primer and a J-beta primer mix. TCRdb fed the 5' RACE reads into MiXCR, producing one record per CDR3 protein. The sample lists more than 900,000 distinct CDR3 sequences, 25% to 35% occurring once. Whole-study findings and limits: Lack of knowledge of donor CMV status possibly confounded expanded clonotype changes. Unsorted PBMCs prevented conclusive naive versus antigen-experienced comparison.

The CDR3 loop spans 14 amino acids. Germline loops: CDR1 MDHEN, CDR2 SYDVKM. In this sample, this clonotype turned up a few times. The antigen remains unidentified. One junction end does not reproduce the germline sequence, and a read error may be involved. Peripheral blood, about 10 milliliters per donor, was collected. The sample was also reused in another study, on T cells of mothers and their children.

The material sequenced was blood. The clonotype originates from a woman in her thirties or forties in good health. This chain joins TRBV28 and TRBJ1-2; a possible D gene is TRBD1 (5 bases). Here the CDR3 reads CGVERGEPYYGYTF. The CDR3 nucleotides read TGTGGGGTAGAGCGAGGGGAGCCTTACTACGGCTACACCTTC.